This T cell receptor beta chain derives from a study of blood T cell repertoires in COVID-19. Study-wide context: Collection of acute and convalescent COVID-19 samples took place in the United States, Italy and Spain. Sample material is recorded as cDNA or gDNA derived from T cells, B-cell-depleted T cells, or PBMCs.

In the original analysis: Amplification from reference gene primers served as the basis for estimated nucleated cell counts. Profiled with immunoSEQ multiplex PCR; TCRdb holds only in-frame clones, not every one. The V and J calls and clone size were taken over from that table, and D and trimming were inferred from the DNA. The sample records around 80,000 clones, 70% to 90% being singletons. The germline V gene encodes CDR1 MNHEY and CDR2 SVGAGI. J lost 6 bases, V lost 6 bases, and 10 bases had no gene match. The CDR3 contains 14 residues. This chain uses TRBV6-5 with TRBJ2-5; TRBD1 aligns across 7 bases. Material for sequencing was peripheral blood. The origin of this receptor is a woman older than 75 with acute or convalescent COVID-19. The CDR3 sequence: CASRETGNVKTQYF. As DNA, the CDR3 is TGTGCCAGCAGGGAGACAGGGAATGTGAAGACCCAGTACTTC.